This entry lists 7 T cell receptor beta chains sequenced from one sample in a study of tumor-infiltrating lymphocytes in primary liver carcinoma. From unsorted bulk tissue weighing about 18-30 mg, DNA and RNA were co-extracted. The investigators made TCR beta cDNA from approximately 0.5 ug total RNA, using a constant-region primer. Employing slightly modified ARM-PCR, three nested multiplex PCR rounds were run, and these gave rise to the TCR beta libraries. The opening two PCR rounds, around 11 cycles each, paired TRBV1-TRBV30 forward primers with a C-beta reverse primer. MiXCR was run by TCRdb on the multiplex PCR reads, yielding one entry per CDR3 protein. The sample lists 44,000 or so distinct CDR3 sequences, 55% to 75% seen once, with roughly 27% in the top ten. Sequenced sample: liver tumor tissue from sampling region 5. Subset reported: tumor region T5, tumor centre. The receptor source for this set is a middle-aged man with primary liver carcinoma and hepatitis B virus infection.

Notes on this clonotype: Lacking the conserved final phenylalanine or tryptophan, this CDR3 likely reflects a read error. Because the CDR3's place on the DNA is in doubt, the DNA is left out and the CDR3 is given as listed by TCRdb. The V gene is TRBV11-2, the J gene TRBJ2-7; the table's D gene call, TRBD1, was not cross checked with the DNA. Germline assignment: CDR1 SGHAT and CDR2 FQNNGV. The CDR3 is made up of 15 amino acids, end residues included. CDR3 residues: CASSLGRGHTYEQYL.

This chain uses TRBV11-2 with TRBJ2-7; D possibly corresponds to TRBD2 (5 bases). The germline V gene has CDR1 SGHAT and CDR2 FQNNGV. The CDR3 runs 15 residues. The V gene lost 7 bases and the J gene lost 3 bases, with 19 bases spanning the gap. The CDR3 DNA reads as TGTGCCAGCACCCCCTTGGGAGCGGCCCGCTACGAGCAGTACTTC. Translated: CASTPLGAARYEQYF.

In the case of this clonotype: Sequence at one end of the junction differs from germline and may be a read error. The chain is built from TRBV11-2 and TRBJ2-7, with 13 bases matching TRBD2. There are 19 residues in the CDR3. Germline V lookup: CDR1 SGHAT, CDR2 FQNNGV. DNA of the CDR3: TGTGCCAGCGGGTTAATTACTAGCGGGAGGGCCGACCCTCCCTACGAGGAGTACTTC. Amino acid sequence: CASGLITSGRADPPYEEYF.

Notes on this clonotype: The junction shows a germline mismatch at one end, possibly a read error. This chain uses TRBV11-1 with TRBJ2-7, with D maybe TRBD2 (6 bases). From germline, CDR1 is SGHAT and CDR2 FQDESV (reference sequence). The CDR3 length is 14 residues. CDR3 residues: CANSLGGAPYEQYF. The DNA of the CDR3 is TGTGCCAACAGCTTGGGCGGGGCGCCCTACGAGCAGTATTTC.

To note about this clonotype: One end of the junction fails to match germline, which may point to a read error. The gene calls are TRBV5-4 and TRBJ2-3; perhaps TRBD2 as D (5 bases). Germline V gene lookup returns CDR1 SGHNT and CDR2 YYREEE (reference sequence). This CDR3 has 13 residues. CDR3 in amino acids: CVSSADSSDTQYF. In DNA form, the CDR3 reads TGTGTCAGCAGCGCGGACTCCTCAGACACGCAGTATTTT.

The V and J genes are TRBV28 and TRBJ2-3, with a weak D call TRBD2 (5 bases). From germline, CDR1 is MDHEN and CDR2 SYDVKM. The CDR3 length is 15 residues. Trimming left V 2 bases short and J 1 base short, with 10 bases between. The CDR3 region is CASSLLEGGTDTQYF. CDR3 bases: TGTGCCAGCAGTTTACTCGAGGGCGGCACAGATACGCAGTATTTT. The full variable domain, its missing parts supplied by reference TRBV28 and TRBJ2-3, is DVKVTQSSRYLVKRTGEKVFLECVQDMDHENMFWYRQDPGLGLRLIYFSYDVKMKEKGDIPEGYSVSREKKERFSLILESASTNQTSMYLCASSLLEGGTDTQYFGPGTRLTVL.

This clonotype was recorded only once. J is TRBJ2-3 and V is TRBV6-2 or TRBV6-3; D perhaps matches TRBD2 (5 bases). The germline V gene has CDR1 MNHEY and CDR2 SVGEGT. Trimming took 5 bases from V and 2 from J, leaving 17 bases between them. This CDR3 comprises 16 residues. Here the CDR3 DNA reads TGTGCCAGCAGTCCCTCCTCGACTACCATCACAGATACGCAGTATTTT. Residues: CASSPSSTTITDTQYF.